One sample yielded the 6 T cell receptor beta chains listed below, sequenced in a study of control samples from healthy donors and cancer patients. Clones were sequenced by immunoSEQ multiplex PCR, and TCRdb holds only the in-frame ones, with some missing. The data contain some 100,000 clones, around 80% of them singletons. Specimen: blood. All receptors derive from a woman aged 25 to 45 in good health.

The chain uses TRBV4-2 and TRBJ2-5, with a possible D match to TRBD2 (5 bases). Germline V gene data show CDR1 as LGHNA and CDR2 as YNFKEQ. V lost 0 bases and J 1 base, leaving 6 bases between the germline ends. CDR3 size: 14 residues. The CDR3 DNA sequence: TGTGCCAGCAGCCAAGAGGGAGCCCAAGAGACCCAGTACTTC. Residues: CASSQEGAQETQYF.

In this sample, this clone turned up a few times. The chain carries TRBV19 and TRBJ2-3, with D perhaps matching TRBD1 (6 bases). Looked up from germline, CDR1 is LNHDA and CDR2 is SQIVND (reference sequence). The CDR3 runs 14 residues. The V gene lost 3 bases and the J gene lost 6 bases, with 13 bases spanning the gap. CDR3 in amino acids: CASSIDRPRDTQYF. CDR3 in DNA: TGTGCCAGTAGTATTGACAGGCCTAGGGATACGCAGTATTTT.

This clone was observed a single time. V is TRBV30 and J is TRBJ2-5, with 9 bases fitting TRBD2. CDR3 length: 17 residues. Germline CDR1 GTSNPN, CDR2 SVGIG (reference sequence). V lost 1 base to trimming and J lost 4 bases; unmatched junction nucleotides: 13. This CDR3 is CAWSGVQGGGARETQYF. CDR3 nucleotide sequence: TGTGCCTGGAGTGGGGTCCAGGGCGGGGGGGCGAGAGAGACCCAGTACTTC. Full variable domain (outside the CDR3, taken from reference TRBV30 and TRBJ2-5): SQTIHQWPATLVQPVGSPLSLECTVEGTSNPNLYWYRQAAGRGLQLLFYSVGIGQISSEVPQNLSASRPQDRQFILSSKKLLLSDSGFYLCAWSGVQGGGARETQYFGPGTRLLVL.

The chain employs TRBV9 and TRBJ2-3, with D unclear. V dropped 1 base and J dropped 7 bases, with 10 bases sitting between them. The CDR3 spans 13 residues. CDR1 SGDLS and CDR2 YYNGEE come from the germline V gene. As DNA, the CDR3 is TGTGCCAGCAGCGTAAGCCTTTTAAATACGCAGTATTTT. It yields the protein CASSVSLLNTQYF.

The V and J genes are TRBV11-2 and TRBJ2-7; D unclear. This CDR3 region has 15 residues. The germline V gene has CDR1 SGHAT and CDR2 FQNNGV. Trimming stripped 0 bases from V and 3 bases from J, with 12 bases between. This CDR3 reads CASSLEPQPNYEQYF. CDR3 bases: TGTGCCAGCAGCTTAGAACCTCAACCTAACTACGAGCAGTACTTC.

The CDR3 nucleotides read TGTGCCAGTAGTCCTAGCAATACAGATACGCAGTATTTT. Translating it yields CASSPSNTDTQYF. The chain combines TRBV19 with TRBJ2-3, with TRBD2 as a possible D gene (5 bases). The V end lost 5 bases, the J end lost 3 bases, and 9 bases lay between the germline ends. Germline CDR1 LNHDA, CDR2 SQIVND (reference sequence). This CDR3 comprises 13 residues.